Included here is one TCR beta chain sequence, with context. There are 16 residues in the CDR3. Trimming removed 3 bases from V and 6 bases from J; junction bases left unmatched: 10. The V gene's germline CDR1 is SNHLY and CDR2 FYNNEI. The data are from a study of technical replicates of blood from a handful of donors. Data came from immunoSEQ multiplex PCR; TCRdb stores just in-frame clones and leaves some out. This table has 80,000 or so clones, roughly 77% appearing once. V usage is TRBV2 and J usage is TRBJ2-1, with 8 bases lining up with TRBD2. The sample taken for sequencing was PBMCs. The sequence derives from a human donor in good health. Some clones in this sample may be carry-over from other donors' samples. The CDR3 DNA sequence: TGTGCCAGCAGTGACGGGGGACGGGAGGGGTCCAATGAGCAGTTCTTC. Protein sequence: CASSDGGREGSNEQFF.